The 15 T cell receptor beta chains in this list originate from one sample, sequenced in a study of neurological immune-mediated disorders. Time point meaning: longitudinal time-point 3. TCRdb reanalysed the 5' RACE reads using MiXCR and keeps one entry per CDR3 protein. Among 93,000 or so distinct CDR3 sequences listed, approximately 11% were seen once. Sequencing input: PBMCs. The receptors were gathered from a female donor with HTLV-1-associated myelopathy (HAM/TSP).

This clonotype was recorded many times. The V call is TRBV20-1, the J call TRBJ2-7; 12 nucleotides align to TRBD1. J was trimmed by 9 bases and V by 5 bases; bases with no gene match: 14. The CDR3 contains 15 residues. Germline V lookup: CDR1 DFQATT, CDR2 SNEGSKA (reference sequence). CDR3 protein: CSAPPGQGASFGQYF. CDR3 DNA: TGCAGTGCTCCCCCGGGACAGGGGGCTTCCTTCGGGCAGTACTTC.

This clonotype was seen at least ten times. The chain uses TRBV20-1 and TRBJ2-7; the D gene is possibly TRBD2 (5 bases). CDR1 DFQATT and CDR2 SNEGSKA come from the germline V gene (reference sequence). This CDR3 is built from 13 residues. V gave up 6 bases and J gave up 0 bases, with 12 bases separating them. CDR3 amino acids: CSAATGSSYEQYF. For the CDR3, the DNA is TGCAGTGCCGCGACTGGGAGCTCCTACGAGCAGTACTTC.

This clonotype was observed many times. The V call is TRBV5-6, the J call TRBJ2-3; 7 nucleotides match TRBD2. The CDR3 consists of 14 residues. The V segment lost 3 bases and the J segment 6 bases; nucleotides outside the gene matches: 7. In germline, CDR1 is SGHDT, CDR2 YYEEEE. The CDR3 coding sequence is TGTGCCAGCAGCTCTGGACTGGGGGGGGATACGCAGTATTTT. Amino acid sequence: CASSSGLGGDTQYF.

This clonotype was picked up many times. V usage is TRBV9 and J usage is TRBJ2-1, with D possibly matching TRBD1 (6 bases). This CDR3 contains 16 residues. V gave up 2 bases and J gave up 2 bases, with 14 bases separating them. Germline-derived CDR1 and CDR2 are SGDLS and YYNGEE. As DNA, the CDR3 is TGTGCCAGCAGCGTGAGTGGGGGCCTAACCTACAATGAGCAGTTCTTC. This codes for CASSVSGGLTYNEQFF.

In this sample, this clonotype turned up many times. The J gene is TRBJ2-3, the V gene TRBV20-1; no reliable D call. This CDR3 is built from 16 residues. Germline V CDR1 and CDR2: DFQATT, SNEGSKA (reference sequence). V dropped 6 bases and J dropped 2 bases, with 21 bases sitting between them. CDR3 region: CSATPIGLVDTDTQYF. CDR3 sequence (DNA): TGCAGTGCCACCCCAATTGGGCTGGTGGACACAGATACGCAGTATTTT.

This clonotype came up many times. The gene calls are TRBV12-3 or TRBV12-4 and TRBJ2-5; D gene ambiguous. With 2 bases removed from V and 4 bases from J, the gap between germline ends came to 8 bases. The CDR3 loop spans 13 amino acids. In DNA, the CDR3 is TGTGCCAGCAGTTTATACTCCATAGAGACCCAGTACTTC. It encodes CASSLYSIETQYF.

This clonotype was detected only a few times. The chain is built from TRBV27 and TRBJ2-1, with 9 bases matching TRBD1. The CDR3 has 15 residues. Germline values: CDR1 MNHEY, CDR2 SMNVEV (reference sequence). V was clipped by 8 bases and J by 8 bases; unmatched bases: 13. The CDR3 DNA is TGTGCCAGCTGGCGAACAGGGGGCGCTTCATATGAGCAGTTCTTC. It is translated as CASWRTGGASYEQFF.

This clonotype was found once. A much more abundant neighbour one base away suggests this may be a read error. The J gene is TRBJ1-5, the V gene TRBV7-8, with 7 bases identical to TRBD1. Germline V CDR1 and CDR2: SGHVS, FQNEAQ. J gave up 5 bases and V 6 bases, and 4 bases lay outside the gene matches. The CDR3 extends over 13 amino acids. Written as DNA, the CDR3 is TGTGCCAGCAGATACGACAGGGATCAGCCCCAGCATTTT. It translates to CASRYDRDQPQHF.

This clonotype was seen at least ten times. The chain joins TRBV7-9 to TRBJ2-2, with TRBD1 matching 9 bases. There are 15 residues in the CDR3. J gave up 1 base and V 7 bases, and 4 bases lay outside the gene matches. Looked up from germline, CDR1 is SEHNR and CDR2 is FQNEAQ (reference sequence). CDR3 region: CASNEDRGNTGELFF. DNA for the CDR3: TGTGCCAGCAACGAGGACAGGGGGAACACCGGGGAGCTGTTTTTT.

With respect to this clonotype: A much larger clone lies one base from this, so it may be a read error. This rearrangement joins TRBV14 to TRBJ2-1, with D perhaps assigned TRBD1 or TRBD2 (6 bases each). The CDR3 runs 15 residues. Germline-derived CDR1 and CDR2 are SGHDN and FVKESK. Trimming removed 3 bases from V and 5 bases from J, with 14 bases in between. CDR3 bases: TGTGCCAGCAGCCAGGGGGGCCAGTTCCACAATGAGCAGTTCTTC. Its protein is CASSQGGQFHNEQFF.

In this sample, this clonotype turned up a few times. The chain employs TRBV5-6 and TRBJ2-5, with 9 bases fitting TRBD1. The germline V gene has CDR1 SGHDT and CDR2 YYEEEE. The junction had 6 bases not matched to a gene; V was cut back by 4 bases and J by 5 bases. This CDR3 has 14 amino acids. The CDR3 sequence: CASSLGQGDETQYF. Here the CDR3 DNA reads TGTGCCAGCAGCCTGGGACAGGGTGATGAGACCCAGTACTTC.

This clonotype was found many times. The chain combines TRBV5-1 with TRBJ2-2, with D unresolved. Germline assignment: CDR1 SGHRS and CDR2 YFSETQ. The CDR3 runs to 15 residues. V lost 2 bases to trimming and J lost 0 bases, with 8 bases between them. CDR3 in DNA: TGCGCCAGCAGCTTTTCCCTAGCGAACACCGGGGAGCTGTTTTTT. Its translation is CASSFSLANTGELFF. Using reference TRBV5-1 and TRBJ2-2 for the parts outside the CDR3, the full variable domain is KAGVTQTPRYLIKTRGQQVTLSCSPISGHRSVSWYQQTPGQGLQFLFEYFSETQRNKGNFPGRFSGRQFSNSRSEMNVSTLELGDSALYLCASSFSLANTGELFFGEGSRLTVL.

This clonotype occurred many times. The rearrangement uses TRBV7-9 and TRBJ2-3, with TRBD2 identical over 9 bases. Germline CDR1 and CDR2: SEHNR and FQNEAQ (reference sequence). The CDR3 consists of 16 residues. With V trimmed by 1 base and J by 3 bases, 5 bases remained unmatched. CDR3 in amino acids: CASSLGGGAGTDTQYF. The CDR3 coding sequence is TGTGCCAGCAGCTTAGGCGGGGGGGCCGGAACAGATACGCAGTATTTT. Drawing the rest from reference TRBV7-9 and TRBJ2-3, the complete variable domain is DTGVSQNPRHKITKRGQNVTFRCDPISEHNRLYWYRQTLGQGPEFLTYFQNEAQLEKSRLLSDRFSAERPKGSFSTLEIQRTEQGDSAMYLCASSLGGGAGTDTQYFGPGTRLTVL.

There are many counts of this clonotype. The CDR3 spells CASSPGQGGEKLFF. CDR3 bases: TGCGCCAGCAGCCCCGGACAGGGGGGTGAAAAACTGTTTTTT. The chain has TRBV5-1 and TRBJ1-4; 10 bases are a match to TRBD1. The CDR3 sequence is 14 residues long. V shed 4 bases, J shed 7 bases, and the junction held 4 bases outside the gene matches. Germline CDR1 and CDR2: SGHRS and YFSETQ.

This clonotype was seen ten or more times. The chain couples TRBV20-1 to TRBJ2-3; 11 bases fit TRBD2. The germline V gene has CDR1 DFQATT and CDR2 SNEGSKA (reference sequence). Trimming took 6 bases from V and 2 from J; bases not matched to a gene: 4. The CDR3 length is 14 residues. The CDR3 DNA reads as TGCAGTGCCAGACTAGCGGGGCCCACAGATACGCAGTATTTT. Its translation: CSARLAGPTDTQYF.